A selection of T cell receptor beta chains follows, all from one sample in a study of blood T cell repertoires in COVID-19. Profiled with immunoSEQ multiplex PCR; TCRdb holds only in-frame clones, not every one. The table has 150,000 to 250,000 clones, about 80% seen once. Material for sequencing was PBMCs or T cells enriched from blood (not recorded which). The receptors here all came from a man in his forties who had recovered from COVID-19. CDR3s include the opening cysteine and the closing phenylalanine or tryptophan. The D gene is left open where the match is weak. Some rows mark clone size as missing; the rest say once, few, many or name a class of expanded clone.

J gene: TRBJ2-3; V gene: TRBV4-1; D gene: NA; clone size: NA; CDR3 DNA: TGCGCCAGCAGCCAACTTTTTCCGGACAGACGAACGCAGTATTTT; CDR3 protein: CASSQLFPDRRTQYF
J gene: TRBJ1-5; V gene: TRBV12-3/TRBV12-4; D gene: NA; clone size: NA; CDR3 DNA: TGTGCCAGCAGTTCGTCACAGGGCGGTCGGCATTTT; CDR3 protein: CASSSSQGGRHF
J gene: TRBJ1-2; V gene: TRBV29-1; D gene: TRBD1; clone size: NA; CDR3 DNA: TGCAGCGTTGAGGAAAGGACAGGATACTATGGCTACACCTTC; CDR3 protein: CSVEERTGYYGYTF
J gene: TRBJ1-1; V gene: TRBV18; D gene: NA; clone size: NA; CDR3 DNA: TGTGCCAGCTCACCACGTCCGGGCAGGGCCCTGAACACTGAAGCTTTCTTT; CDR3 protein: CASSPRPGRALNTEAFF
J gene: TRBJ2-7; V gene: TRBV29-1; D gene: TRBD2; clone size: few; CDR3 DNA: TGCAGCGCCGGAAGCGGGGGTCGTCTCGAGCAGTACTTC; CDR3 protein: CSAGSGGRLEQYF
J gene: TRBJ2-7; V gene: TRBV27; D gene: NA; clone size: once; CDR3 DNA: TGTGCCAGCAGTTCCGGCGCGCCGGGGTACGGCGAGCAGTACTTC; CDR3 protein: CASSSGAPGYGEQYF
J gene: TRBJ2-1; V gene: TRBV27; D gene: TRBD1; clone size: NA; CDR3 DNA: TGTGCCAGCAGTCCAACAGGGGGCTGGAATGAGCAGTTCTTC; CDR3 protein: CASSPTGGWNEQFF
J gene: TRBJ1-6; V gene: TRBV19; D gene: NA; clone size: NA; CDR3 DNA: TGTGCCAGTAATAGTGGTGGAGGCTCCTATAATTCACCCCTCCACTTT; CDR3 protein: CASNSGGGSYNSPLHF
J gene: TRBJ1-2; V gene: TRBV27; D gene: NA; clone size: NA; CDR3 DNA: TGTGCCAGCAGTTTGCGGAGAAATTCGGAGTATGGCTACACCTTC; CDR3 protein: CASSLRRNSEYGYTF
J gene: TRBJ2-5; V gene: TRBV5-1; D gene: TRBD2; clone size: once; CDR3 DNA: TGCGCCAGCAGCGCCACTAGCGGTCTTGAGGAGACCCAGTACTTC; CDR3 protein: CASSATSGLEETQYF
J gene: TRBJ1-4; V gene: TRBV2; D gene: NA; clone size: NA; CDR3 DNA: TGTGCCAGCAGTGTTGACAGGTGGGATGAAAAACTGTTTTTT; CDR3 protein: CASSVDRWDEKLFF
J gene: TRBJ2-7; V gene: TRBV27; D gene: NA; clone size: NA; CDR3 DNA: TGTGCCAGCAGTCTGCAGAGGGCAGGCGAGCAGTACTTC; CDR3 protein: CASSLQRAGEQYF
J gene: TRBJ2-7; V gene: TRBV7-3; D gene: NA; clone size: NA; CDR3 DNA: TGTGCCAGCAGCCCTACGGGTCGGAGCTACGAGCAGTACTTC; CDR3 protein: CASSPTGRSYEQYF
J gene: TRBJ1-6; V gene: TRBV7-2; D gene: TRBD1; clone size: NA; CDR3 DNA: TGTGCCAGCAGTACGACAGGGGGCCTGGATTCACCCCTCCACTTT; CDR3 protein: CASSTTGGLDSPLHF
J gene: TRBJ1-1; V gene: TRBV5-1; D gene: NA; clone size: NA; CDR3 DNA: TGCGCCAGCAGCACGGGACTTTTGAACACTGAAGCTTTCTTT; CDR3 protein: CASSTGLLNTEAFF
J gene: TRBJ1-4; V gene: TRBV28; D gene: TRBD1; clone size: NA; CDR3 DNA: TGTGCCAGCATAGCAGGGGGCGACGAAAAACTGTTTTTT; CDR3 protein: CASIAGGDEKLFF